This entry features one T cell receptor beta chain sequence. Sequencing used immunoSEQ multiplex PCR; TCRdb keeps in-frame clones, though not all of them. Here the sample spans tens of thousands of clones, about 96% being singletons. The sample belongs to a study of technical replicates of blood from a few donors. Trimming removed 0 bases at V and 6 bases at J, with 10 bases between. This CDR3 region has 13 residues. Germline assignment: CDR1 SGHRS and CDR2 YFSETQ. The sequencing input was T cells isolated from PBMCs. This receptor was taken from a human donor in good health. The V call is TRBV5-1, the J call TRBJ2-7; TRBD2 is a possible D gene (6 bases). The CDR3: CASSLDSGVEQYF. CDR3 DNA sequence: TGCGCCAGCAGCTTGGATTCGGGGGTCGAGCAGTACTTC.